This T cell receptor beta chain was sequenced for a study of T cell responses to AZD1222 COVID-19 vaccine. Study-wide results and caveats: Increased Spike-specific TCR breadth and depth were observed after two AZD1222 doses. Sampling captured repertoires only after the peak T cell response. A reported finding is that nearly half of spike-specific TCRs target unmutated variant regions.

The CDR3 contains 13 residues. The ends were cut back, 4 bases at V and 5 bases at J, with 12 bases in the middle. Germline CDR1 SQVTM, CDR2 ANQGSEA. Method: immunoSEQ multiplex PCR; TCRdb's copy keeps in-frame clones and lacks some. The sample shows about 59,000 clones, 85% to 90% of them seen only once. Regarding this clone: The antigen is undetermined.

Sequenced material: peripheral blood, taken 28 days after the second AZD1222 dose. The chain uses TRBV29-1 and TRBJ1-5, with D uncertain. This TCR came from an adult who received the AZD1222 COVID-19 vaccine. CDR3 sequence reads: CSVGRQKDQPQHF. CDR3 DNA sequence: TGCAGCGTTGGAAGGCAGAAAGATCAGCCCCAGCATTTT. Full variable domain (remainder filled in from reference TRBV29-1 and TRBJ1-5): SAVISQKPSRDICQRGTSLTIQCQVDSQVTMMFWYRQQPGQSLTLIATANQGSEATYESGFVIDKFPISRPNLTFSTLTVSNMSPEDSSIYLCSVGRQKDQPQHFGDGTRLSIL.